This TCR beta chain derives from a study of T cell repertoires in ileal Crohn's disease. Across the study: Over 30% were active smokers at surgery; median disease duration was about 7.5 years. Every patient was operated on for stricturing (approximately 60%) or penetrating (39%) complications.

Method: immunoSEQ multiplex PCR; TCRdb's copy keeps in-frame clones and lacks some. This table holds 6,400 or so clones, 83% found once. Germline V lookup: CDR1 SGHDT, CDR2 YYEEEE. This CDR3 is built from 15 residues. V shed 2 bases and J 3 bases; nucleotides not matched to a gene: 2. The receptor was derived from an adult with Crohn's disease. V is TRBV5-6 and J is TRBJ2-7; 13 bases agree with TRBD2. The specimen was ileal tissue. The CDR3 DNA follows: TGTGCCAGCAGCTTCGGACTAGCGGGAGACTACGAGCAGTACTTC. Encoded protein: CASSFGLAGDYEQYF.